The entry below describes one T cell receptor (beta chain). Its antigen is unidentified. This sample was taken from a study of OX40 agonist ivuxolimab in advanced cancers. The CDR3 length is 15 residues. CDR1 is SGHRS and CDR2 is YFSETQ in the germline V gene. V was cut by 5 bases and J by 1 base, with 13 bases left in between. The assay was immunoSEQ multiplex PCR, and TCRdb's table has in-frame clones only and misses some. The sample includes fewer than 30,000 clones, 73% seen only once; the top ten take 18%. Study-level findings and limits: The antigen specificity of the peripheral T cells (those that were expanded) was not determined.

The sequenced sample was CD4+ or CD8+ T cells sorted from blood, obtained in a trial of the OX40 agonist ivuxolimab. The receptor comes from an adult with an advanced solid tumor such as melanoma, head and neck, liver or kidney cancer. The chain uses TRBV5-1 and TRBJ2-1, with unresolved D. The CDR3 DNA is TGCGCCAGCAGGGTGTACGAGCATTCCTACAATGAGCAGTTCTTC. Amino acid sequence: CASRVYEHSYNEQFF. Looking up the rest from reference TRBV5-1 and TRBJ2-1 gives the full variable domain: KAGVTQTPRYLIKTRGQQVTLSCSPISGHRSVSWYQQTPGQGLQFLFEYFSETQRNKGNFPGRFSGRQFSNSRSEMNVSTLELGDSALYLCASRVYEHSYNEQFFGPGTRLTVL.